This T cell receptor beta chain came from a study of blood T cell repertoires in COVID-19. Study overall: Researchers got acute and convalescent COVID-19 samples from the United States, Italy and Spain. Sample material is recorded as cDNA or gDNA derived from T cells, B-cell-depleted T cells, or PBMCs.

The table came from immunoSEQ multiplex PCR; TCRdb's copy has only in-frame clones and leaves some out. The sample yields 210,000 or so clones, approximately 79% seen once. Sequenced material: peripheral blood. The origin of this receptor is a human donor in a cohort sampled during active COVID-19.

CDR3 coding DNA: TGTGCCAGCAGCGAACGGGCGGGAGGGAGCACAGATACGCAGTATTTT. This sequence encodes CASSERAGGSTDTQYF. This rearrangement joins TRBV9 to TRBJ2-3; the match to TRBD2 covers 9 bases. The CDR3 runs to 16 residues. With V trimmed by 3 bases and J by 0 bases, 5 bases remained unmatched. Germline-derived CDR1 and CDR2 are SGDLS and YYNGEE.